This is a list of T cell receptor beta chains from one sample in a study of T cells in localized non-small cell lung cancer. This table comes from immunoSEQ multiplex PCR, and its TCRdb copy is limited to in-frame clones, with some not included. The profile shows about 2,500 clones, around a third of them singletons. Specimen: lung tumor tissue, collected before any cancer treatment. These receptors came from a man between 40 and 70 years old with stage I lung adenocarcinoma. CDR3s include the opening cysteine and the closing phenylalanine or tryptophan. A D gene is named only where the DNA matches it firmly. Some rows have no size entry. The others give once, few or many, or a class for an expanded clone.

d_call | clone_size | j_call | v_call | cdr3_nt | cdr3_aa
. | few | TRBJ1-5 | TRBV19 | TGTGCCAGTAGTATAGTTTATAGCAATCAGCCCCAGCATTTT | CASSIVYSNQPQHF
. | . | TRBJ1-3 | TRBV15 | TGTGCCACCAGCAGTGAGCACTCTGGAAACACCATATATTTT | CATSSEHSGNTIYF
. | few | TRBJ2-5 | TRBV30 | TGTGCCTGCCTGAGACACCTCCAAGAGACCCAGTACTTC | CACLRHLQETQYF
TRBD2 | . | TRBJ2-5 | TRBV19 | TGTGCCAGTAGTCCCCCCCGGTGGGGGGGTGAGACCCAGTACTTC | CASSPPRWGGETQYF
. | few | TRBJ2-3 | TRBV30 | TGTGCCTGGGGGCGGGATCTGACAGATACGCAGTATTTT | CAWGRDLTDTQYF
. | . | TRBJ1-4 | TRBV18 | TGTGCCAGCTCGCCTTCCCGGGCCCAAAATTTGGGTGAAAAACTGTTTTTT | CASSPSRAQNLGEKLFF
TRBD1 | . | TRBJ1-5 | TRBV19 | TGTGCCAGTAGTATATGGGACAGGGGCTATAGCAATCAGCCCCAGCATTTT | CASSIWDRGYSNQPQHF
. | medium-sized | TRBJ2-3 | TRBV9 | TGTGCCAGCAGAGGCGGGGGCCCAGATACGCAGTATTTT | CASRGGGPDTQYF
TRBD2 | few | TRBJ2-5 | TRBV18 | TGTGCCAGCTCAGCCTCCGTAGCGGGAGCAGGGGAGACCCAGTACTTC | CASSASVAGAGETQYF
. | . | TRBJ1-4 | TRBV30 | TGTGCCTGGAGGACTCCCGGACAGGAAAAACTGTTTTTT | CAWRTPGQEKLFF
. | few | TRBJ2-5 | TRBV15 | TGTGCCACCAGCAGAGGAGGAGGACAAGAGACCCAGTACTTC | CATSRGGGQETQYF